The T cell receptor beta chain under discussion was sequenced for a study of radiotherapy plus CTLA-4 blockade in lung cancer. The overall study: Disease control was seen in over 25% of patients, objective responses in approximately 20%. Broader study findings: According to reports, early shifts in blood T cell clones, alongside interferon-beta, forecast response most accurately.

Germline V gene sequence: CDR1 MNHNS, CDR2 SASEGT. The CDR3 sequence is 14 residues long. V lost 8 bases, J lost 0 bases, and 8 bases lay in between. Focal radiation was given together with CTLA-4 blockade (ipilimumab) to patients with chemo-refractory metastatic non-small-cell lung cancer. Libraries were prepared by immunoSEQ multiplex PCR; TCRdb keeps only in-frame clonotypes and omits some of them. The table includes 50,000 to 70,000 clones, around four fifths detected once. Concerning this clone: Its antigen is not identified.

The chain employs TRBV6-1 and TRBJ2-6; no reliable D call. The origin of this receptor is a human donor with non-small cell lung cancer whose response to radiotherapy plus ipilimumab could not be evaluated. The specimen was peripheral blood, collected from a patient treated with radiotherapy plus ipilimumab. The CDR3 spells CASLSISGANVLTF. CDR3 bases: TGTGCCAGCCTATCGATCTCTGGGGCCAACGTCCTGACTTTC.